This entry lists 18 T cell receptor beta chains sequenced from one sample in a study of blood T cell repertoires in COVID-19 (TCRdb year 2020). Receptors were amplified or captured by the immunoSEQ multiplex PCR assay. TCRdb carries this immuneACCESS record with in-frame sequences only. Its versions omit some clonotypes, under half of them owing to an unresolved V gene in the studies checked, with the rest unexplained. Across this sample there are roughly 30,000 clones, with roughly nine tenths seen only once. About 26% of the sample belongs to the ten largest clones. Sample: peripheral blood. The receptors were gathered from a man of 80 years or more with acute or convalescent COVID-19.

The chain employs TRBV7-8 and TRBJ1-5; 8 bases are shared with TRBD1. Germline V gives CDR1 SGHVS, CDR2 FQNEAQ. J was trimmed by 4 bases and V by 2 bases; bases with no gene match: 4. The CDR3 contains 15 residues. The CDR3 DNA sequence: TGTGCCAGCAGCTTACGGACAGGGAAAAATCAGCCCCAGCATTTT. It translates to CASSLRTGKNQPQHF.

The chain employs TRBV19 and TRBJ1-4, with D unresolved. Trimming removed 5 bases at V and 3 bases at J, with 13 bases between. The CDR3 contains 15 residues. Germline CDR1 reads LNHDA; CDR2 reads SQIVND (reference sequence). The CDR3 loop is CASSRGNGPNEKLFF. For the CDR3, the DNA is TGTGCCAGTAGTCGAGGGAACGGACCTAATGAAAAACTGTTTTTT.

This sequence joins TRBV7-6 and TRBJ2-3; 8 positions match TRBD2. Losses at the gene ends were 0 bases for V and 4 bases for J; bases not matched to a gene: 9. Germline V CDR1 and CDR2: SGHVS, FNYEAQ. The CDR3 consists of 17 residues. The CDR3 coding sequence is TGTGCCAGCAGCTTAGCGCGTAGAGCGGGAGCTCCAGATACGCAGTATTTT. Translating gives CASSLARRAGAPDTQYF.

The V call is TRBV5-4, the J call TRBJ2-7; 11 positions match TRBD1. The germline gives CDR1 SGHNT, CDR2 YYREEE (reference sequence). With 4 bases clipped from V and 7 bases from J, the junction kept 4 bases outside the gene matches. The CDR3 is 13 amino acids. As DNA, the CDR3 is TGTGCCAGCAGCCAGGACAGGGGGCATGAGCAGTACTTC. Its translation: CASSQDRGHEQYF.

The V and J genes are TRBV4-1 and TRBJ2-4; TRBD2 agrees at 7 bases. Losses at the gene ends were 2 bases for V and 1 base for J; bases not matched to a gene: 11. Germline V gives CDR1 MGHRA, CDR2 YSYEKL. This CDR3 contains 18 residues. The CDR3 nucleotides are TGCGCCAGCAGCCAACCTATCCAGGGAGGGTCTGCCAAAAACATTCAGTACTTC. Residues: CASSQPIQGGSAKNIQYF.

The chain is built from TRBV5-4 and TRBJ2-5; 13 nucleotides align to TRBD2. The CDR3 has 19 residues. J gave up 2 bases and V 4 bases, and 14 bases lay outside the gene matches. CDR1 SGHNT and CDR2 YYREEE come from the germline V gene (reference sequence). The CDR3 sequence is CASSVGGLGLAGVQETQYF. The CDR3 nucleotides read TGTGCCAGCAGCGTGGGGGGCCTCGGACTAGCGGGAGTGCAAGAGACCCAGTACTTC.

The chain links TRBV5-4 to TRBJ2-3; 7 nucleotides agree with TRBD1. The germline CDR1 and CDR2 sequences are SGHNT and YYREEE (reference sequence). Trimming removed 5 bases from V and 4 bases from J; junction bases left unmatched: 13. CDR3 length equals 16 residues. DNA for the CDR3: TGTGCCAGCAGGCCCCGGGACAGCGAGATTGCAGATACGCAGTATTTT. Translation gives CASRPRDSEIADTQYF.

The chain carries TRBV6-5 and TRBJ1-2; a possible D gene is TRBD1 (5 bases). The ends were cut back, 2 bases at V and 8 bases at J, with 9 bases in the middle. This CDR3 comprises 12 residues. Germline loops: CDR1 MNHEY, CDR2 SVGAGI. CDR3 nucleotide sequence: TGTGCCAGCAGTTACACAGGAACCGGCTACACCTTC. Amino acids: CASSYTGTGYTF.

This clone appeared a single time. The V and J genes are TRBV11-2 and TRBJ2-5; the D gene is possibly TRBD2 (5 bases). The V end lost 1 base, the J end lost 7 bases, and 7 bases lay between the germline ends. The germline V gene has CDR1 SGHAT and CDR2 FQNNGV. The CDR3 covers 12 residues. This chain's CDR3 is CASSLAGRTQYF. The CDR3 bases are TGTGCCAGCAGCTTAGCGGGGAGGACCCAGTACTTC.

Here the CDR3 reads CASSLGLAGMDYNEQFF. The CDR3 nucleotides read TGCGCCAGCAGCTTAGGACTAGCGGGAATGGATTACAATGAGCAGTTCTTC. The chain joins TRBV5-1 to TRBJ2-1; 12 nucleotides align to TRBD2. Germline-derived CDR1 and CDR2 are SGHRS and YFSETQ. The junction had 7 bases not matched to a gene; V was cut back by 2 bases and J by 4 bases. This CDR3 spans 17 amino acids.

The CDR3 coding sequence is TGTGCCAGCAGCCCCCCCGGGAGTAGAGACACTGAAGCTTTCTTT. Its translation is CASSPPGSRDTEAFF. This rearrangement joins TRBV28 to TRBJ1-1; unclear D gene. The CDR3 contains 15 residues. The germline V gene has CDR1 MDHEN and CDR2 SYDVKM. The V end was cut by 6 bases, the J end by 3 bases, with 17 bases between.

The chain joins TRBV25-1 to TRBJ2-1; TRBD2 agrees at 7 bases. The germline CDR1 and CDR2 sequences are MGHDK and SYGVNS. This CDR3 has 15 amino acids. Germline trimming cut 1 base from V and 6 bases from J; bases unmatched to any gene: 6. CDR3 in amino acids: CASSESGGSFNEQFF. As DNA, the CDR3 is TGTGCCAGCAGTGAATCGGGGGGATCTTTCAATGAGCAGTTCTTC.

V usage is TRBV29-1 and J usage is TRBJ2-7; D call uncertain. CDR3 size: 12 residues. Trimming cost V 0 bases and J 2 bases, with 5 bases left between them. The germline CDR1 and CDR2 sequences are SQVTM and ANQGSEA. In DNA, the CDR3 is TGCAGCGTTGAAGATACTACCTACGAGCAGTACTTC. Translated, it gives CSVEDTTYEQYF.

This chain links TRBV7-2 with TRBJ1-1; the D gene is possibly TRBD1 (6 bases). The germline V gene encodes CDR1 SGHTA and CDR2 FQGNSA. V was pared by 4 bases and J by 3 bases, with 15 bases between. The CDR3 contains 15 residues. DNA of the CDR3: TGTGCCAGCAGCTCTGACAGGACATTCGACACTGAAGCTTTCTTT. This sequence encodes CASSSDRTFDTEAFF.

The chain recombines TRBV5-8 with TRBJ2-3; 7 bases match TRBD1. This CDR3 has 14 residues. V shed 1 base and J 15 bases; nucleotides not matched to a gene: 14. Germline loops: CDR1 SGHTS, CDR2 YDEGEE. CDR3 sequence reads: CASSLRSLQGSGYF. The CDR3, as DNA: TGTGCCAGCAGCTTGAGGTCTTTACAGGGGTCAGGATATTTT.

The rearrangement uses TRBV28 and TRBJ1-4, with TRBD1 matching over 7 bases. The V and J ends lost 5 bases and 0 bases, in that order; junction bases with no gene match: 6. Germline V gene lookup returns CDR1 MDHEN and CDR2 SYDVKM. This CDR3 has 16 residues. The CDR3 protein is CASSPRQGATNEKLFF. The CDR3 DNA reads TGTGCCAGCAGTCCCCGACAGGGAGCAACTAATGAAAAACTGTTTTTT.

The genes are TRBV19 and TRBJ2-5, with a possible D match to TRBD2 (5 bases). CDR3 length: 13 amino acids. The germline V gene has CDR1 LNHDA and CDR2 SQIVND (reference sequence). The ends were cut back, 2 bases at V and 7 bases at J, with 11 bases in the middle. The CDR3 loop reads CASSITFEGTQYF. CDR3 DNA: TGTGCCAGTAGTATAACATTTGAGGGGACCCAGTACTTC.

This chain uses TRBV7-9 with TRBJ1-1; no firm D call. V lost 0 bases and J 3 bases, leaving 11 bases between the germline ends. This CDR3 contains 15 residues. CDR1 and CDR2 from the germline V gene are SEHNR and FQNEAQ (reference sequence). In DNA form, the CDR3 reads TGTGCCAGCAGCTTAGCATCCCACCGGGACACTGAAGCTTTCTTT. Protein sequence: CASSLASHRDTEAFF.